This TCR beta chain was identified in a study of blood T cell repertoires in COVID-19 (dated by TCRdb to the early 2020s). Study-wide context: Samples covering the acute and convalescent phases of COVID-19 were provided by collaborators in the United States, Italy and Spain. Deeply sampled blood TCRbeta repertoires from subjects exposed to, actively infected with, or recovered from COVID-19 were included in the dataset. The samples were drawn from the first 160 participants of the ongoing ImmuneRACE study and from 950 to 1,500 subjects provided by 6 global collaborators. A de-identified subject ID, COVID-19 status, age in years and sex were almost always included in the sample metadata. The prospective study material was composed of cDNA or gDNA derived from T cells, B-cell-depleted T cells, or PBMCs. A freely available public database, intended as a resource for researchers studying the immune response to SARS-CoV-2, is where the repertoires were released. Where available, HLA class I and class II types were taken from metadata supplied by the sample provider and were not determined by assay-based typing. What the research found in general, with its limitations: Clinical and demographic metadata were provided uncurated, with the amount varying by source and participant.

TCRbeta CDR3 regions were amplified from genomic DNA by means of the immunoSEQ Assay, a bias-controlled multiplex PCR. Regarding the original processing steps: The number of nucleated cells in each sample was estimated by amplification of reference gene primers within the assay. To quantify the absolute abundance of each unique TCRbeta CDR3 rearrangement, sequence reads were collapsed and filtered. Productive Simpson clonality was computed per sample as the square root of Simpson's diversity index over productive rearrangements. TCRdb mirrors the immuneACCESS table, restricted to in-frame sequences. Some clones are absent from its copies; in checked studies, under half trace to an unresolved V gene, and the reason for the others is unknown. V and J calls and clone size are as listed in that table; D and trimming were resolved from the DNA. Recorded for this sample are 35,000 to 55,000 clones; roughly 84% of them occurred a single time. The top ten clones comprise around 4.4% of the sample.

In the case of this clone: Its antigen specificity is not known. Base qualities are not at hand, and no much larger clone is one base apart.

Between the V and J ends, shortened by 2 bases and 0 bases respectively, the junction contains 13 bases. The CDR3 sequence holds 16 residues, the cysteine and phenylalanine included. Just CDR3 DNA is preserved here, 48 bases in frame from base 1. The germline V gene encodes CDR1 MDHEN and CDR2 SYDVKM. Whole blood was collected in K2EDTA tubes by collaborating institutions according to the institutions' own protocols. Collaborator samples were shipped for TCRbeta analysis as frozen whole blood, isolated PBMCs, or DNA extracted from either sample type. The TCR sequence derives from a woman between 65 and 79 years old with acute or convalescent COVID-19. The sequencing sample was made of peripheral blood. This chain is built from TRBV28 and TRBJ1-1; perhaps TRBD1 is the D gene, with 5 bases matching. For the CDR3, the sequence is CASSLLRGLLNTEAFF. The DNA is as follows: TGTGCCAGCAGTTTACTACGGGGACTGTTGAACACTGAAGCTTTCTTT.